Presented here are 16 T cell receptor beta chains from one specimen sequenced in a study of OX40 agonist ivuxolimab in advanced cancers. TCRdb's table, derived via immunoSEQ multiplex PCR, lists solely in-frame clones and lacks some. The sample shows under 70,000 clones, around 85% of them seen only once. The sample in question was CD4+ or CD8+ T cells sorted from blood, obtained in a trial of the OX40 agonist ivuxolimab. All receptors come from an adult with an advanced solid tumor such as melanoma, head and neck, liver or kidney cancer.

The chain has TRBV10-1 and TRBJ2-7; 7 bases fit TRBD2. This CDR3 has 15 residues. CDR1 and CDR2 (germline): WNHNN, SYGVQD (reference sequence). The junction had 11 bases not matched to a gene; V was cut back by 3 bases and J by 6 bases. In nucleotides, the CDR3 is TGCGCCAGCAGTGATAATGCGGGAGTGTTGAGCGAGCAGTACTTC. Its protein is CASSDNAGVLSEQYF.

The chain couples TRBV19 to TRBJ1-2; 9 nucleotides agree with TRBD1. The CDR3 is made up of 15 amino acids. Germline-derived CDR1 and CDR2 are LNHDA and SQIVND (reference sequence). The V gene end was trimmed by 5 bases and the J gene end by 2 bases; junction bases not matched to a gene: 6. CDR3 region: CASSQPGQGNYGYTF. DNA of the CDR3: TGTGCCAGTAGTCAACCGGGACAGGGAAACTATGGCTACACCTTC.

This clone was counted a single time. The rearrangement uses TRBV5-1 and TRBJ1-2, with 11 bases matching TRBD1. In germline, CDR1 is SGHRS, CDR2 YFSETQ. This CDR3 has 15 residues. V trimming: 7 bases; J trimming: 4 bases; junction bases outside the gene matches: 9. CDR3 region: CASVEGTGGLYGYTF. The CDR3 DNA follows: TGCGCCAGCGTCGAGGGGACAGGGGGTCTCTATGGCTACACCTTC.

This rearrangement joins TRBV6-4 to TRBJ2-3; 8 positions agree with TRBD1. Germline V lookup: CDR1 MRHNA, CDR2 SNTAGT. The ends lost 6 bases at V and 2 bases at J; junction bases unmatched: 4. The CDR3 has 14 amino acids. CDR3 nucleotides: TGTGCCAGCAGGCTACAGGGGGACACAGATACGCAGTATTTT. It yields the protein CASRLQGDTDTQYF.

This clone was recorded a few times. For the CDR3, the DNA is TGTGCCAGCAGCCAGCAGGGAGCTAGGCAGCCCCAGCATTTT. As protein: CASSQQGARQPQHF. This chain joins TRBV6-1 and TRBJ1-5; TRBD1 might be the D (5 bases). The CDR3 totals 14 residues. V lost 6 bases and J lost 7, with 16 bases in between. Germline V lookup: CDR1 MNHNS, CDR2 SASEGT.

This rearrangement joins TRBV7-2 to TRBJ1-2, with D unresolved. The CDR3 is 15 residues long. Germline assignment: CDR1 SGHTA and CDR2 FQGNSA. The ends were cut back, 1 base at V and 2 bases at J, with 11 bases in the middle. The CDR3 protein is CASSLDLAQNYGYTF. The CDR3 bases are TGTGCCAGCAGCTTAGATTTGGCGCAGAACTATGGCTACACCTTC.

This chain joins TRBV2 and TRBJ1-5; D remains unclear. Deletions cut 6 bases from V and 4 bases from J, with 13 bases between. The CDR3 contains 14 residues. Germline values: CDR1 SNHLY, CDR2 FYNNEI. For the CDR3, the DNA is TGTGCCAGCAGGGCGATGGGAAGAAATCAGCCCCAGCATTTT. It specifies CASRAMGRNQPQHF.

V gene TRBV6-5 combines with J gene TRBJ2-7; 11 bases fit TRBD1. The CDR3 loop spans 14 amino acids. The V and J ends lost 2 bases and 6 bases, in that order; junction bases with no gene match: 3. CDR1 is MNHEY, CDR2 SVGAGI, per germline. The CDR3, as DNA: TGTGCCAGCAGTTACCTGGGACAGGGGGGCGAGCAGTACTTC. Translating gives CASSYLGQGGEQYF.

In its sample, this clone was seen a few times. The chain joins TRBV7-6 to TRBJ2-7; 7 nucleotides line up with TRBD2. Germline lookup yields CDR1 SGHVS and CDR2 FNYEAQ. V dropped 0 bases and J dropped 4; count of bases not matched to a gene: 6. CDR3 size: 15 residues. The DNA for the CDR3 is TGTGCCAGCAGCTTAGCAGCTAGCGGACCGTACGAGCAGTACTTC. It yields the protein CASSLAASGPYEQYF. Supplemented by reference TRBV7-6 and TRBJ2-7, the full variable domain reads GAGVSQSPRYKVTKRGQDVALRCDPISGHVSLYWYRQALGQGPEFLTYFNYEAQQDKSGLPNDRFSAERPEGSISTLTIQRTEQRDSAMYRCASSLAASGPYEQYFGPGTRLTVT.

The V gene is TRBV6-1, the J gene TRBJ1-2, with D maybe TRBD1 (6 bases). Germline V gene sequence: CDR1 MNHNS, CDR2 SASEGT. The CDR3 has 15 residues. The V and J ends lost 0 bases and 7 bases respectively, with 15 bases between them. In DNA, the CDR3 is TGTGCCAGCAGTGAAGCGATTGGCAGGGGCGGTGGCTACACCTTC. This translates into CASSEAIGRGGGYTF.

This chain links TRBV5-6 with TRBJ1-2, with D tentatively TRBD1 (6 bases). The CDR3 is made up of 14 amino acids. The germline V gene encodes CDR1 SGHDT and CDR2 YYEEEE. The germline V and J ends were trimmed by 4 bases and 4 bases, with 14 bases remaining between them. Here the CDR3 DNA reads TGTGCCAGCAGCGCCGGACAGAGCCGCTATGGCTACACCTTC. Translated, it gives CASSAGQSRYGYTF.

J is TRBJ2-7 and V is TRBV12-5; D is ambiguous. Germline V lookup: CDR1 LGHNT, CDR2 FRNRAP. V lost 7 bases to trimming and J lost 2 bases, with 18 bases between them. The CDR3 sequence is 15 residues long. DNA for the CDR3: TGTGCTAGTGCCCAAGGACCAGTCGGAACCTACGAGCAGTACTTC. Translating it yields CASAQGPVGTYEQYF.

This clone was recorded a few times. The CDR3: CASSMGARPLNTEAFF. DNA of the CDR3: TGTGCCAGCAGCATGGGGGCGAGACCTTTGAACACTGAAGCTTTCTTT. The chain recombines TRBV5-4 with TRBJ1-1, with D maybe TRBD1 (6 bases). V shed 4 bases and J shed 0 bases, with 16 bases lying between them. This CDR3 is 16 amino acids long. From germline, CDR1 is SGHNT and CDR2 YYREEE (reference sequence).

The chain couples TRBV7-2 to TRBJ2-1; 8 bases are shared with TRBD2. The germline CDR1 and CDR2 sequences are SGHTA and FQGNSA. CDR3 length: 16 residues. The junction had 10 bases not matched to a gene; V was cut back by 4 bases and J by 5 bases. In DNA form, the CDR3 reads TGTGCCAGCAGCTCATTCGGGAGGGGAGGTCACAATGAGCAGTTCTTC. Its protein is CASSSFGRGGHNEQFF.

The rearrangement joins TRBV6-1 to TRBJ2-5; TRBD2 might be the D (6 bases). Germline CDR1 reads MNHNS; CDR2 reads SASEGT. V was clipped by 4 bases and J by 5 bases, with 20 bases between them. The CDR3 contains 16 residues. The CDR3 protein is CASSGGSGVPQETQYF. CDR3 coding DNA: TGTGCCAGCAGTGGCGGTTCGGGGGTTCCTCAGGAGACCCAGTACTTC.

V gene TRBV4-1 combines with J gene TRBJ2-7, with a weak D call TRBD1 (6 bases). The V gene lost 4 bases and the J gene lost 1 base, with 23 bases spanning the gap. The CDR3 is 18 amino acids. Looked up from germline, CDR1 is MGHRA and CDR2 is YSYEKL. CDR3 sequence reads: CASSLRTRGSVDSYEQYF. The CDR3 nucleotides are TGCGCCAGCAGCCTGCGCACGAGGGGGTCTGTCGATTCCTACGAGCAGTACTTC.